This T cell receptor (beta chain) emerged from a study of tumor-infiltrating lymphocytes in localized non-small cell lung cancer. Data came from immunoSEQ multiplex PCR; TCRdb stores just in-frame clones and leaves some out. This table holds roughly 8,000 clones, around 60% found once. As to this clone: What it binds is not known.

V dropped 0 bases and J dropped 0 bases, with 10 bases sitting between them. From germline, CDR1 is SGHNT and CDR2 YYREEE (reference sequence). The CDR3 runs 16 residues. Whole-study results and caveats: TCR sequencing covered a subset of patients with enough tissue.

The clonotype comes from a human donor with non-small cell lung cancer. Sequenced material: uninvolved lung tissue not adjacent to the tumor. This rearrangement joins TRBV5-4 to TRBJ2-1, with unresolved D. Here the CDR3 reads CASSLVGVSSYNEQFF. DNA for the CDR3: TGTGCCAGCAGCTTGGTTGGCGTGAGCTCCTACAATGAGCAGTTCTTC.